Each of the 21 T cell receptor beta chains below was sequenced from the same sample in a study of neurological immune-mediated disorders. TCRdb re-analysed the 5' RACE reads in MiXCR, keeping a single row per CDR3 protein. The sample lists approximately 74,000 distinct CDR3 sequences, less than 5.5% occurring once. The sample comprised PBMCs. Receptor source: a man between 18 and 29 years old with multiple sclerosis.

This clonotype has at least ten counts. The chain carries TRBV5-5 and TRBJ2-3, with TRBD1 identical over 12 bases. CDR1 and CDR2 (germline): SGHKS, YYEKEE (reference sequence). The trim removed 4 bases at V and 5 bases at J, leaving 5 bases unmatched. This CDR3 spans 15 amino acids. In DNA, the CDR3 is TGTGCCAGCAGCGGGGGACAGGGGGCGGGAGATACGCAGTATTTT. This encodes CASSGGQGAGDTQYF.

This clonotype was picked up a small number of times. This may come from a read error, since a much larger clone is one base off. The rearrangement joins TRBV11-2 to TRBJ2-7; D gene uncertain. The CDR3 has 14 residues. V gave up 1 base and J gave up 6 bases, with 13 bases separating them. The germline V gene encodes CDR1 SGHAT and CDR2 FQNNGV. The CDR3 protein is CASSLGERSSEQYF. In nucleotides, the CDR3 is TGTGCCAGCAGCTTAGGAGAAAGGTCAAGCGAGCAGTACTTC.

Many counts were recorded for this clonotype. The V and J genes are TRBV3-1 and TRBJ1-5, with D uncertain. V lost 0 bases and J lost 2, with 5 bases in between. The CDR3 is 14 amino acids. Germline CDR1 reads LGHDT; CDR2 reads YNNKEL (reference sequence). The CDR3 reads CASSQEVGNQPQHF. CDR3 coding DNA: TGTGCCAGCAGCCAAGAAGTCGGCAATCAGCCCCAGCATTTT.

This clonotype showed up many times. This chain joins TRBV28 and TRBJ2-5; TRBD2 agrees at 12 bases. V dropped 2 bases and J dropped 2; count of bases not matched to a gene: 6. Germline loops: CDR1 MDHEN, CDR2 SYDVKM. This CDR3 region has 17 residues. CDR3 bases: TGTGCCAGCAGTTTAGTCCTAGCGGGAGGGGAACAAGAGACCCAGTACTTC. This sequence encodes CASSLVLAGGEQETQYF.

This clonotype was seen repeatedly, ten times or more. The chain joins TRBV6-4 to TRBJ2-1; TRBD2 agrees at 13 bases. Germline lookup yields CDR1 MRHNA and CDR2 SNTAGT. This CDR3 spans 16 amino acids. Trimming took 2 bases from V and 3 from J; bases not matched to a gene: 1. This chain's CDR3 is CASSDGTSGDYNEQFF. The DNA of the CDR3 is TGTGCCAGCAGTGACGGGACTAGCGGGGACTACAATGAGCAGTTCTTC.

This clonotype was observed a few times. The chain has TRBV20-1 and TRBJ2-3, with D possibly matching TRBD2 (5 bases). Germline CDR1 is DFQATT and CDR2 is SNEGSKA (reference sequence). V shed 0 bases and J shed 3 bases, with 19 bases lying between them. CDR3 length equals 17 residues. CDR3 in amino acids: CSARERRASRSTDTQYF. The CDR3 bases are TGCAGTGCTAGAGAAAGACGAGCTAGCAGAAGTACAGATACGCAGTATTTT.

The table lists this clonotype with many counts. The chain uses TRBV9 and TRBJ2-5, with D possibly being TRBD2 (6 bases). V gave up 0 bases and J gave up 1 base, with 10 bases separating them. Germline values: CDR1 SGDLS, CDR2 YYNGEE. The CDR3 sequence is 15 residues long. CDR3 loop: CASSVVPSAQETQYF. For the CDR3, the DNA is TGTGCCAGCAGCGTAGTGCCTAGCGCCCAAGAGACCCAGTACTTC.

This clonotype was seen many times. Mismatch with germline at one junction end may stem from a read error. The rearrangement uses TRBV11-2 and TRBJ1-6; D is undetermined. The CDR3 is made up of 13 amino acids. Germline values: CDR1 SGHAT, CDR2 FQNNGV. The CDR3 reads CASSLGYNSPLNF. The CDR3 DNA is TGTGCCAGCAGCTTAGGGTATAATTCACCCCTCAACTTT.

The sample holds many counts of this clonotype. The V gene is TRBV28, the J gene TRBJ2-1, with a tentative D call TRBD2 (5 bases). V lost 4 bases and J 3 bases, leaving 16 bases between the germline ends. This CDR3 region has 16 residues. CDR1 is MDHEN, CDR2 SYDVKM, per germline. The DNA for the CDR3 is TGTGCCAGCAGTTCGCTGCCGGGAAAGTTCTACAATGAGCAGTTCTTC. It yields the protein CASSSLPGKFYNEQFF.

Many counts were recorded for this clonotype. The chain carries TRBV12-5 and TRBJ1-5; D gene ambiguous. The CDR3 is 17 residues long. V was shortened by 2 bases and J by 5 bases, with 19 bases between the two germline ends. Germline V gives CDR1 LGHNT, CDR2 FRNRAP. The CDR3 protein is CASGLSQFGEEDQPQHF. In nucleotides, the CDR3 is TGTGCTAGTGGTTTGTCGCAGTTCGGGGAGGAAGATCAGCCCCAGCATTTT.

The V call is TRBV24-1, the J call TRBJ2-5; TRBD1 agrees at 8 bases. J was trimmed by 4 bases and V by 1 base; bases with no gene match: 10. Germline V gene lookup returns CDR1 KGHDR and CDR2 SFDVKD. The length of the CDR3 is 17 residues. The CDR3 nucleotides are TGTGCCACCAGTGATTTTGGTGGGCCAGGGGGCCCAGAGACCCAGTACTTC. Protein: CATSDFGGPGGPETQYF.

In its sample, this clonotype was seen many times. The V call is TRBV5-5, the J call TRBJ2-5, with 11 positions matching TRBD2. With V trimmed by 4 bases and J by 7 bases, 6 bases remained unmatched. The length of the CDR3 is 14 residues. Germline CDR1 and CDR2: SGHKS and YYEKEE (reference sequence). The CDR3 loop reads CASSLTGTSGTQYF. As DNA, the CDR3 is TGTGCCAGCAGCCTTACCGGGACTAGCGGGACCCAGTACTTC.

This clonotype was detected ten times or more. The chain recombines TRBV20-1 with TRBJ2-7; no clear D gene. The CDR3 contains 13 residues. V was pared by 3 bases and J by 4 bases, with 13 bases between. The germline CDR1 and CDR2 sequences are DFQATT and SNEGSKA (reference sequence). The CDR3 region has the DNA TGCAGTGCTAGTACGCCAGAATCTTACGAGCAGTACTTC. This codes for CSASTPESYEQYF.

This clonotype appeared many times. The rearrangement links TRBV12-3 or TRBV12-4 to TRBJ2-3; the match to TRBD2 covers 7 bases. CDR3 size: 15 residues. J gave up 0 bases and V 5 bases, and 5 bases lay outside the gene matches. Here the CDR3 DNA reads TGTGCCAGCAGTCTATTCGGGGGGAGCACAGATACGCAGTATTTT. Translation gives CASSLFGGSTDTQYF.

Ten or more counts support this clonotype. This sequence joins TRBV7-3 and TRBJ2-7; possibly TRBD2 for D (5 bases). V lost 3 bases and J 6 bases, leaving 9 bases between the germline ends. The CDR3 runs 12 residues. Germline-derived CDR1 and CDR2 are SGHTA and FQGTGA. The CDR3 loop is CASSFIGGEQYF. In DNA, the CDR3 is TGTGCCAGCAGCTTTATTGGAGGCGAGCAGTACTTC.

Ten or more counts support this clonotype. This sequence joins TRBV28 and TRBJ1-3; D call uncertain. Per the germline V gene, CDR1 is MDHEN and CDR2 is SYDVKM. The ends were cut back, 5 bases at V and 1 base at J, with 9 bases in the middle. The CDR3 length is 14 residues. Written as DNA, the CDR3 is TGTGCCAGCAGTCGAGGAGCATCTGGAAACACCATATATTTT. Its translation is CASSRGASGNTIYF.

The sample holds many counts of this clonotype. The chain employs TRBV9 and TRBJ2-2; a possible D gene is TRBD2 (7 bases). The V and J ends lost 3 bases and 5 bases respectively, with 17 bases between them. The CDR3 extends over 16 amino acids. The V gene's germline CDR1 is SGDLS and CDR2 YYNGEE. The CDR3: CASSDHRRGLTGELFF. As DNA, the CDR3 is TGTGCCAGCAGCGACCACCGGCGGGGGCTGACCGGGGAGCTGTTTTTT.

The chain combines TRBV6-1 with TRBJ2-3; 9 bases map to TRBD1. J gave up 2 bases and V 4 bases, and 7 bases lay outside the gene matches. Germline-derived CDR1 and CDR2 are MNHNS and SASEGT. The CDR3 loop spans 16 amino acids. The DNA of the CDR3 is TGTGCCAGCAGTGGGATACAGGGGGCGATCACAGATACGCAGTATTTT. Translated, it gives CASSGIQGAITDTQYF.

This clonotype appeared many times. The chain's CDR3 is CASSPSSASGRVGTQYF. The DNA of the CDR3 is TGTGCCAGCAGTCCAAGTTCGGCTAGCGGGAGGGTGGGGACCCAGTACTTC. V usage is TRBV12-3 or TRBV12-4 and J usage is TRBJ2-5; 12 bases agree with TRBD2. V trimming: 5 bases; J trimming: 7 bases; junction bases outside the gene matches: 14. CDR3 length: 17 residues.

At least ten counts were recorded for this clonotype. Here the CDR3 DNA reads TGTGCCAGCAGTTTCAGTGATAATCAGCCCCAGCATTTT. It specifies CASSFSDNQPQHF. V and J are TRBV12-3 or TRBV12-4 and TRBJ1-5; D unresolved. The CDR3 contains 13 residues. Trimming removed 3 bases from V and 4 bases from J, with 7 bases in between.

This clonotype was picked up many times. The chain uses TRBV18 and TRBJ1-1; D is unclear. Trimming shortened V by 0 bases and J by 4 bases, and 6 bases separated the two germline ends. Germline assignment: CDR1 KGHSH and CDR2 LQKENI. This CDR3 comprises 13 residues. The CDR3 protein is CASSPPAGTEAFF. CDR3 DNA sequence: TGTGCCAGCTCACCACCCGCGGGCACTGAAGCTTTCTTT.